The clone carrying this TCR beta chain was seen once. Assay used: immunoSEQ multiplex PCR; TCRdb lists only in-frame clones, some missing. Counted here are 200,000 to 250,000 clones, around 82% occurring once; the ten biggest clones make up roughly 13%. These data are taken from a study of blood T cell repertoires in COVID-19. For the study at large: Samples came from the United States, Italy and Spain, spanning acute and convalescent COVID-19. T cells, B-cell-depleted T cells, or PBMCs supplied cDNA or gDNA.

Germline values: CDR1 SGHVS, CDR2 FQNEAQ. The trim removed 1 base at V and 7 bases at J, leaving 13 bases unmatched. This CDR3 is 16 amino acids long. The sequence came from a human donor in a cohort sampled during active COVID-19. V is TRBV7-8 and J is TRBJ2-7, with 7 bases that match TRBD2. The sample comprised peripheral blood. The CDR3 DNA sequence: TGTGCCAGCAGCTTAGGATGGGCACCTCTGGGGGGGGAGCAGTACTTC. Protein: CASSLGWAPLGGEQYF.